This T cell receptor (beta chain) originates from a study of control samples from healthy donors and cancer patients. Concerning this clone: In the same sample, other DNA sequences code for this CDR3.

Repertoires were generated with immunoSEQ multiplex PCR, while TCRdb's copy carries only in-frame clones and drops some. The table records 100,000 to 150,000 clones, roughly 84% of them present only once. Germline loops: CDR1 MGHRA, CDR2 YSYEKL. There are 14 residues in the CDR3. Trimming cost V 0 bases and J 2 bases, with 5 bases left between them. The sequencing input was blood. V gene TRBV4-1 combines with J gene TRBJ1-5; a possible D gene is TRBD1 (5 bases). The source of this sequence is a man aged 45-60 years in good health. In DNA form, the CDR3 reads TGCGCCAGCAGCCAAGACAGGGGCAATCAGCCCCAGCATTTT. Amino acid sequence: CASSQDRGNQPQHF.